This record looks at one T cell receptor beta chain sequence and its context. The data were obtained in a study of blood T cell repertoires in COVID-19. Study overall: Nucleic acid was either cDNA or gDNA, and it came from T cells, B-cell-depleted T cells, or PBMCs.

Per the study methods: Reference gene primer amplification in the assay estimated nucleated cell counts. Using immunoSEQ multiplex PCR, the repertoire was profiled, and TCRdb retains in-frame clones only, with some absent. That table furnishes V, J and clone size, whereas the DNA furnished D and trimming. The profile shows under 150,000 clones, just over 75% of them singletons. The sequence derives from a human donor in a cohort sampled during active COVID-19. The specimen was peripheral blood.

The CDR3, as DNA: TGTGCCAGCAGCTTCCAACAAGATACGCAGTATTTT. Residues: CASSFQQDTQYF. This chain uses TRBV7-3 with TRBJ2-3, with unresolved D. CDR1 and CDR2 from the germline V gene are SGHTA and FQGTGA. This CDR3 has 12 amino acids. V shed 3 bases and J shed 5 bases, with 6 bases lying between them.